This T cell receptor beta chain was observed in a study of cytomegalovirus exposure and HLA in healthy donors. In the study overall: T cells numbering about 179 million yielded more than 100 million unique TCR beta sequences in an earlier analysis. Whole-study results and caveats: A missense variant in DCLRE1C was later tied to TCR beta V- and J-gene trimming.

Comment on this clone: Its antigen is unknown.

V shed 6 bases, J shed 5 bases, and the junction held 9 bases outside the gene matches. The CDR3 totals 15 residues. Germline V gene lookup returns CDR1 MNHEY and CDR2 SMNVEV (reference sequence). With 60 Vbeta and 13 Jbeta primers, the PCR was carried out. Using immunoSEQ multiplex PCR, the repertoire was profiled, and TCRdb retains in-frame clones only, with some absent. This sample has some 180,000 clones; roughly nine tenths occur once, and the top ten carry around 1%. This sequence joins TRBV27 and TRBJ2-5; 10 bases align to TRBD2. This TCR came from a boy aged 2-15 years in good health and CMV-seronegative. Input material: PBMCs. The CDR3 loop reads CASSSRLAGGETQYF. Here the CDR3 DNA reads TGTGCCAGCAGCTCCCGACTAGCGGGTGGGGAGACCCAGTACTTC.